The 27 T cell receptor beta chains given below trace back to one sample, sequenced in a study of control samples from healthy donors and cancer patients. Some clones are missing from TCRdb's copy, which holds only in-frame ones; the method was immunoSEQ multiplex PCR. This table has about 160,000 clones, under 96% appearing once. Sequencing was performed on blood. All receptors come from a woman in her twenties or thirties in good health.

The chain is built from TRBV5-8 and TRBJ1-6; the D is unclear. This CDR3 spans 12 amino acids. The germline V gene encodes CDR1 SGHTS and CDR2 YDEGEE. The V end lost 4 bases, the J end lost 10 bases, and 9 bases lay between the germline ends. The CDR3 DNA reads as TGTGCCAGCAGCCTTCCTGGCTCACCCCTCCACTTT. Residues: CASSLPGSPLHF.

This rearrangement joins TRBV27 to TRBJ2-4, with TRBD1 identical over 7 bases. The CDR3 loop spans 15 amino acids. The V gene end was trimmed by 0 bases and the J gene end by 3 bases; junction bases not matched to a gene: 2. CDR1 is MNHEY and CDR2 is SMNVEV in the germline V gene (reference sequence). The CDR3 reads CASSLSQGVKNIQYF. For the CDR3, the DNA is TGTGCCAGCAGTTTATCCCAGGGGGTCAAAAACATTCAGTACTTC.

The rearrangement joins TRBV6-1 to TRBJ1-3, with 10 bases fitting TRBD1. The CDR3 consists of 16 residues. With 2 bases clipped from V and 2 bases from J, the junction kept 3 bases outside the gene matches. The germline V gene encodes CDR1 MNHNS and CDR2 SASEGT. The CDR3 reads CASSEWGTGAGNTIYF. CDR3 DNA: TGTGCCAGCAGTGAATGGGGGACAGGGGCTGGAAACACCATATATTTT.

This chain uses TRBV6-5 with TRBJ2-3; D tentatively reads TRBD1 or TRBD2 (5 bases each). Trimming pared 6 bases from V and 0 bases from J, leaving 10 bases between. In germline, CDR1 is MNHEY, CDR2 SVGAGI. The CDR3 is 14 amino acids. The CDR3 loop is CASRTGGSTDTQYF. CDR3 in DNA: TGTGCCAGCAGGACTGGGGGAAGCACAGATACGCAGTATTTT.

The J gene is TRBJ2-7, the V gene TRBV5-1; 7 nucleotides match TRBD2. The CDR3 totals 16 residues. Trimming cost V 2 bases and J 6 bases; bases outside gene matches: 14. CDR1 and CDR2 from the germline V gene are SGHRS and YFSETQ. The CDR3 coding sequence is TGCGCCAGCAGCTTTGGGAGCGGGACGGGGGTCGGCGAGCAGTACTTC. It translates to CASSFGSGTGVGEQYF.

The gene calls are TRBV28 and TRBJ1-2; 8 bases agree with TRBD1. The CDR3 consists of 12 residues. Germline trimming cut 6 bases from V and 8 bases from J; bases unmatched to any gene: 5. Germline V gene data show CDR1 as MDHEN and CDR2 as SYDVKM. CDR3 DNA sequence: TGTGCCAGCAGAAGGACAGGGAGGGGCTACACCTTC. This sequence encodes CASRRTGRGYTF.

On this clone: In the same sample, other DNA sequences code for this CDR3. V is TRBV2 and J is TRBJ2-1, with TRBD2 matching 9 bases. Germline V CDR1 and CDR2: SNHLY, FYNNEI. The CDR3 runs to 14 residues. The V gene end was trimmed by 4 bases and the J gene end by 6 bases; junction bases not matched to a gene: 4. In DNA form, the CDR3 reads TGTGCCAGCAGTGGATTAGCGGGGGCCAATGAGCAGTTCTTC. It yields the protein CASSGLAGANEQFF.

V and J are TRBV5-1 and TRBJ1-5, with D possibly being TRBD1 (5 bases). CDR3 size: 15 residues. Germline V CDR1 and CDR2: SGHRS, YFSETQ. Trimming pared 3 bases from V and 1 base from J, leaving 11 bases between. Here the CDR3 reads CASSWGEGSNQPQHF. The CDR3 DNA reads TGCGCCAGCAGCTGGGGTGAGGGGAGCAATCAGCCCCAGCATTTT.

V gene TRBV12-3 or TRBV12-4 combines with J gene TRBJ2-5, with unresolved D. The CDR3 spans 12 residues. V was shortened by 6 bases and J by 7 bases, with 12 bases between the two germline ends. The CDR3 region is CASSLSPWTQYF. The CDR3 DNA reads TGTGCCAGCAGCCTTAGCCCATGGACCCAGTACTTC.

The V and J genes are TRBV24-1 and TRBJ1-5, with D perhaps matching TRBD1 (5 bases). Germline V lookup: CDR1 KGHDR, CDR2 SFDVKD. The CDR3 is 18 amino acids. Trimming pared 3 bases from V and 5 bases from J, leaving 22 bases between. The CDR3 coding sequence is TGTGCCACCAGTGATCCTGCCGGGCCCGGGGGGGGTGATCAGCCCCAGCATTTT. Protein: CATSDPAGPGGGDQPQHF.

The chain has TRBV28 and TRBJ2-1; D gene unclear. Looked up from germline, CDR1 is MDHEN and CDR2 is SYDVKM. The CDR3 length is 13 residues. V gave up 2 bases and J gave up 7 bases, with 9 bases separating them. The CDR3 spells CASSLGRRNEQFF. The CDR3 region has the DNA TGTGCCAGCAGTTTAGGGCGCAGGAATGAGCAGTTCTTC.

Only one count was recorded for this clone. The V and J genes are TRBV28 and TRBJ1-2; D possibly corresponds to TRBD1 (6 bases). Per the germline V gene, CDR1 is MDHEN and CDR2 is SYDVKM. V was clipped by 6 bases and J by 4 bases, with 15 bases between them. The CDR3 extends over 14 amino acids. CDR3 in DNA: TGTGCCAGCAGAACCGGGCGGGGGCCCTATGGCTACACCTTC. Its protein product is CASRTGRGPYGYTF.

The V gene is TRBV19, the J gene TRBJ2-3, with D unclear. Germline V gene lookup returns CDR1 LNHDA and CDR2 SQIVND (reference sequence). This CDR3 spans 12 amino acids. Trimming left V 3 bases short and J 5 bases short, with 6 bases between. The CDR3 is CASSILGDTQYF. CDR3 DNA sequence: TGTGCCAGTAGTATCCTTGGAGATACGCAGTATTTT. Together with reference TRBV19 and TRBJ2-3, the CDR3 gives the full variable domain: DGGITQSPKYLFRKEGQNVTLSCEQNLNHDAMYWYRQDPGQGLRLIYYSQIVNDFQKGDIAEGYSVSREKKESFPLTVTSAQKNPTAFYLCASSILGDTQYFGPGTRLTVL.

The count of this clone is one. This chain connects TRBV5-1 to TRBJ1-1, with D unresolved. The V and J ends lost 4 bases and 8 bases respectively, with 18 bases between them. The CDR3 loop spans 14 amino acids. CDR1 and CDR2 from the germline V gene are SGHRS and YFSETQ. The CDR3 DNA is TGCGCCAGCAGCCCCGAGGAGCTGGTTGCGGAAGCTTTCTTT. It specifies CASSPEELVAEAFF. The entire variable domain, with the rest obtained from reference TRBV5-1 and TRBJ1-1, is as follows: KAGVTQTPRYLIKTRGQQVTLSCSPISGHRSVSWYQQTPGQGLQFLFEYFSETQRNKGNFPGRFSGRQFSNSRSEMNVSTLELGDSALYLCASSPEELVAEAFFGQGTRLTVV.

The V and J genes are TRBV7-9 and TRBJ2-2; D not certain. Trimming took 2 bases from V and 7 from J, leaving 8 bases between them. This CDR3 region has 13 residues. Germline CDR1 and CDR2: SEHNR and FQNEAQ (reference sequence). CDR3 coding DNA: TGTGCCAGCAGCTTACTTTTAATCGGGGAGCTGTTTTTT. Amino acids: CASSLLLIGELFF.

The chain links TRBV24-1 to TRBJ2-3; 7 bases fit TRBD2. Germline V gives CDR1 KGHDR, CDR2 SFDVKD. The ends lost 2 bases at V and 7 bases at J; junction bases unmatched: 5. This CDR3 is 14 amino acids long. This chain's CDR3 is CATSDSGRGNTQYF. The CDR3 DNA reads TGTGCCACCAGTGATTCAGGGCGGGGGAATACGCAGTATTTT.

V gene TRBV27 combines with J gene TRBJ1-2, with D maybe TRBD1 (5 bases). This CDR3 comprises 15 residues. CDR1 and CDR2 (germline): MNHEY, SMNVEV (reference sequence). Trimming pared 4 bases from V and 1 base from J, leaving 13 bases between. Written as DNA, the CDR3 is TGTGCCAGCAGTTACGCGGGGGGGGTTAACTATGGCTACACCTTC. The encoded protein is CASSYAGGVNYGYTF.

Concerning this clone: Other nucleotide sequences in the sample specify the same CDR3. The gene calls are TRBV29-1 and TRBJ1-1; D is uncertain. The CDR3 sequence is 13 residues long. The V end was cut by 5 bases, the J end by 0 bases, with 10 bases between. The germline V gene encodes CDR1 SQVTM and CDR2 ANQGSEA. The CDR3 here is CSVRGLMNTEAFF. The CDR3, as DNA: TGCAGCGTTCGCGGTCTCATGAACACTGAAGCTTTCTTT.

The gene calls are TRBV4-1 and TRBJ1-2; a weak D match, TRBD1 (5 bases). CDR1 is MGHRA and CDR2 is YSYEKL in the germline V gene. The CDR3 totals 17 residues. V was trimmed by 0 bases and J by 6 bases, leaving 20 bases between them. In DNA, the CDR3 is TGCGCCAGCAGCCAAGATCCCGGGACTGGGCTAAGAGATGGCTACACCTTC. It codes for CASSQDPGTGLRDGYTF.

The V and J genes are TRBV7-9 and TRBJ1-1, with TRBD1 matching over 8 bases. Looked up from germline, CDR1 is SEHNR and CDR2 is FQNEAQ (reference sequence). The CDR3 sequence is 15 residues long. The V and J ends lost 4 bases and 4 bases, in that order; junction bases with no gene match: 8. In DNA form, the CDR3 reads TGTGCCAGCAGCTCGGGCGGCAGGGGGCCCACTGAAGCTTTCTTT. Its protein product is CASSSGGRGPTEAFF.

J is TRBJ2-3 and V is TRBV5-1; 8 nucleotides match TRBD2. Germline lookup yields CDR1 SGHRS and CDR2 YFSETQ. V lost 3 bases, J lost 5 bases, and 5 bases stayed unmatched. CDR3 length: 14 residues. CDR3 sequence (DNA): TGCGCCAGCAGCTCGGGAGGGCCCGGAGATACGCAGTATTTT. Translated, it gives CASSSGGPGDTQYF.

The gene calls are TRBV25-1 and TRBJ1-1; D gene uncertain. Germline V gene lookup returns CDR1 MGHDK and CDR2 SYGVNS. CDR3 size: 14 residues. V lost 2 bases and J 10 bases, leaving 17 bases between the germline ends. The DNA for the CDR3 is TGTGCCAGCAGTGAACACAGTCTGGGATATGCAGCTTTCTTT. Amino acids: CASSEHSLGYAAFF.

This clone was picked up one time. The chain combines TRBV19 with TRBJ1-6; no reliable D call. From germline, CDR1 is LNHDA and CDR2 SQIVND (reference sequence). The CDR3 is 15 amino acids. V lost 6 bases and J 8 bases, leaving 17 bases between the germline ends. The CDR3, as DNA: TGTGCCAGTAGCCCCTTGGGGATGTCGGATTCACCCCTCCACTTT. This codes for CASSPLGMSDSPLHF.

V usage is TRBV9 and J usage is TRBJ2-7; 7 positions match TRBD1. Germline V lookup: CDR1 SGDLS, CDR2 YYNGEE. The CDR3 covers 13 residues. V lost 0 bases to trimming and J lost 3 bases; unmatched junction nucleotides: 0. The CDR3 loop is CASSVGDSYEQYF. For the CDR3, the DNA is TGTGCCAGCAGCGTAGGGGACAGCTACGAGCAGTACTTC.

The chain employs TRBV5-1 and TRBJ2-1, with D unclear. This CDR3 contains 15 residues. Trimming took off 0 bases at V and 0 bases at J, with 7 bases between the two ends. Per germline, CDR1 SGHRS and CDR2 YFSETQ. The CDR3 region has the DNA TGCGCCAGCAGCTTGGTCTCTAGCTCCTACAATGAGCAGTTCTTC. Protein: CASSLVSSSYNEQFF.

In its sample, this clone was seen a few times. Other nucleotide sequences in the sample specify the same CDR3. The chain couples TRBV6-4 to TRBJ1-5; D unresolved. This CDR3 is built from 13 residues. The V end lost 3 bases, the J end lost 1 base, and 4 bases lay between the germline ends. CDR1 and CDR2 from the germline V gene are MRHNA and SNTAGT. The CDR3 loop reads CASSEGSNQPQHF. The DNA of the CDR3 is TGTGCCAGCAGTGAAGGGAGCAATCAGCCCCAGCATTTT.

The chain combines TRBV6-1 with TRBJ2-1, with D perhaps assigned TRBD1 or TRBD2 (7 bases each). Trimming took 2 bases from V and 12 from J, leaving 14 bases between them. The CDR3 spans 13 residues. Germline-derived CDR1 and CDR2 are MNHNS and SASEGT. CDR3 DNA sequence: TGTGCCAGCAGTGAATCAGGGGGGGTATTGCAGTTCTTC. It translates to CASSESGGVLQFF.